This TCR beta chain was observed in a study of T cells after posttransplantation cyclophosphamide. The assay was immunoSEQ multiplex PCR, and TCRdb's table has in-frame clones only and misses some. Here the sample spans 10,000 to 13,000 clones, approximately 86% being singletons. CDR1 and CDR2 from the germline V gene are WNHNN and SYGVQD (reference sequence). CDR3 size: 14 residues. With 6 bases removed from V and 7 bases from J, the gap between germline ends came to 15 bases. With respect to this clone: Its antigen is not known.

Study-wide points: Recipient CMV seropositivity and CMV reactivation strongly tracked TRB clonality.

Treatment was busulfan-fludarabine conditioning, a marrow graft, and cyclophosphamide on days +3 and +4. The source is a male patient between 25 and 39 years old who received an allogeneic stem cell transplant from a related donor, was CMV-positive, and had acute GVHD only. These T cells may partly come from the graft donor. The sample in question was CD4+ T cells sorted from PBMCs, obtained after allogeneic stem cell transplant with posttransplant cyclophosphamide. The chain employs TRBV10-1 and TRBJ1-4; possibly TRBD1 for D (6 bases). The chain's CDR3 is CASSSAQGGEKLFF. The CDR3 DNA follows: TGCGCCAGCAGCTCGGCCCAAGGGGGTGAAAAACTGTTTTTT.